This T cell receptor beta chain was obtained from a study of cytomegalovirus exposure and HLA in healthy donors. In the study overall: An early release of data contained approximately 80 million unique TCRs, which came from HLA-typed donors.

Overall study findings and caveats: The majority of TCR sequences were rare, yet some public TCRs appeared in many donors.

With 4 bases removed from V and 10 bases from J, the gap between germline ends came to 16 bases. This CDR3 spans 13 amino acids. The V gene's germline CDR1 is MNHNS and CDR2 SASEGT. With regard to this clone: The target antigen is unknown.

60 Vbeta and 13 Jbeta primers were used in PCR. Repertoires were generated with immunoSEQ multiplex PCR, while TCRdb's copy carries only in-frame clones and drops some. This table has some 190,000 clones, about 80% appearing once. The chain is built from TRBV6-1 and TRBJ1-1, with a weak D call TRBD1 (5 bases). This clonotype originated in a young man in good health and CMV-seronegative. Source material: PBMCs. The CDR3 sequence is CASSGGKGPGAFF. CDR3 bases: TGTGCCAGCAGTGGGGGTAAGGGGCCAGGAGCTTTCTTT.